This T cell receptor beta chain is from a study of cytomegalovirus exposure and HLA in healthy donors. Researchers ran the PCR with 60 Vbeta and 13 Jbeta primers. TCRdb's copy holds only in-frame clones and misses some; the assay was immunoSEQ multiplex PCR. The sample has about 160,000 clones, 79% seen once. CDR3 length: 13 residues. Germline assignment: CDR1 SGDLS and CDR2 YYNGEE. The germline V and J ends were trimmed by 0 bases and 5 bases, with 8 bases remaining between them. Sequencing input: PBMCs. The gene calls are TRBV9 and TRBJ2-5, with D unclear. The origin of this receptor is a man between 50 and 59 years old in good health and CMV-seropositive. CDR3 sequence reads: CASSVAPLETQYF. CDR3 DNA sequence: TGTGCCAGCAGCGTAGCTCCCCTTGAGACCCAGTACTTC.